This paragraph covers one T cell receptor (beta chain) sequence. Germline CDR1 and CDR2: SGDLS and YYNGEE. CDR3 size: 15 residues. Trimming removed 3 bases from V and 6 bases from J; junction bases left unmatched: 6. These data come from a study of blood T cell repertoires in COVID-19. Study background: Specimens from acute and convalescent COVID-19 originated in the United States, Italy and Spain. PBMCs, B-cell-depleted T cells, or T cells were the source of the cDNA or gDNA that made up the material.

In the source study's methods: Reference gene primer amplification yielded estimated nucleated cell counts. Sequenced by immunoSEQ multiplex PCR; TCRdb stores in-frame clones only, minus some. Clonal size and the V and J genes are those of that table, whereas D and trimming came from the DNA. The sample lists over 80,000 clones; around nine tenths were seen once. The rearrangement joins TRBV9 to TRBJ1-6, with 7 bases that match TRBD1. The TCR was taken from a man aged 50-59 years with acute or convalescent COVID-19. The sequencing input was peripheral blood. In DNA form, the CDR3 reads TGTGCCAGCAGCGGCCGACAGGGTAGTAATTCACCCCTCCACTTT. Translating it yields CASSGRQGSNSPLHF.